This T cell receptor beta chain was recovered during a study of blood T cell repertoires in COVID-19. Study background: The United States, Italy and Spain supplied acute and convalescent COVID-19 samples.

Per the germline V gene, CDR1 is SGHVS and CDR2 is FQNEAQ. Trimming pared 1 base from V and 0 bases from J, leaving 10 bases between. This CDR3 is built from 15 residues. Here immunoSEQ multiplex PCR was the method, and the copy in TCRdb shows in-frame clones only, minus some. The sample includes 120,000 to 150,000 clones, 76% of them seen just once. The clonotype comes from a man in his 60s with acute or convalescent COVID-19. This chain joins TRBV7-8 and TRBJ2-7; D remains ambiguous. The specimen was peripheral blood. In DNA form, the CDR3 reads TGTGCCAGCAGCTTAGTGTCGTCCCGCTCCTACGAGCAGTACTTC. Its protein is CASSLVSSRSYEQYF.